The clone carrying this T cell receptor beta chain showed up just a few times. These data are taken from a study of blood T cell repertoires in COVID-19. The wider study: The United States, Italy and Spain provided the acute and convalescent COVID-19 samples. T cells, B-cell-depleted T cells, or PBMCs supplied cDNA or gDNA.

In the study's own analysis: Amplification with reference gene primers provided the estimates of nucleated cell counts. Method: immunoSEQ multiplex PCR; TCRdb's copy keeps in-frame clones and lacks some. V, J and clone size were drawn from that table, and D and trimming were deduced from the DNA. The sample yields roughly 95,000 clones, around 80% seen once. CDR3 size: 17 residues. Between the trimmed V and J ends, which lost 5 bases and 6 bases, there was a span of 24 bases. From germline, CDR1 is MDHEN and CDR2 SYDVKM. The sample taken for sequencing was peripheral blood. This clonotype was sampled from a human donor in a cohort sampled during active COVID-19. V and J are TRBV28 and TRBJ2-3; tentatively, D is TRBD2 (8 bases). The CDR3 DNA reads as TGTGCCAGCAGTCCCGGGAGGGGGCGGGAGAGTGAGGATACGCAGTATTTT. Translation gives CASSPGRGRESEDTQYF.